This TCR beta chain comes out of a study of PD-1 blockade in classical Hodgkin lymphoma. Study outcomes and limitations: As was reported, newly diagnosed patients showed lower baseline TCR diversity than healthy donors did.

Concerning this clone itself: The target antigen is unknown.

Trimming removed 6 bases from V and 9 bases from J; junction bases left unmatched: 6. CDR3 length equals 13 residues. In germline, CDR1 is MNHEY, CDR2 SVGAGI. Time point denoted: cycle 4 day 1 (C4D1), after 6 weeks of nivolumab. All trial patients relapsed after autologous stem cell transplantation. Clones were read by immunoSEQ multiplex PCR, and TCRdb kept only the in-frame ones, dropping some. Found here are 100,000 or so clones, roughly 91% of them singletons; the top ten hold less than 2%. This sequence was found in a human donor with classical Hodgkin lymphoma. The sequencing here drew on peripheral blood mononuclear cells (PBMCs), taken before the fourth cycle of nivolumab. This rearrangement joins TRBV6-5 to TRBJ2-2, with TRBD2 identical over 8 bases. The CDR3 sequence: CASSLSGNRELFF. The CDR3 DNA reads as TGTGCCAGCAGCCTTAGCGGGAACCGGGAGCTGTTTTTT.